This T cell receptor (beta chain) originates from a study of cytomegalovirus exposure and HLA in healthy donors. The study's findings and limits: The likely origin of a cluster of highly shared sequence variants was a sequencing artifact. TCR beta V- and J-gene trimming, according to a later analysis, was linked to a missense DCLRE1C variant.

Researchers ran the PCR with 60 Vbeta and 13 Jbeta primers. The protocol was immunoSEQ multiplex PCR, while the TCRdb copy is restricted to in-frame clones and leaves out a portion. The sample lists some 150,000 clones; about 80% were seen once. As concerns this clone: Its cognate antigen is unknown.

The TCR was taken from a man aged 25 to 45 in good health and CMV-seronegative. The sequencing sample was made of PBMCs.

For the CDR3, the DNA is TGTGCCAGCAGTGTACGTGAGTCGAACACTGAAGCTTTCTTT. It translates to CASSVRESNTEAFF. The chain combines TRBV6-1 with TRBJ1-1; D is ambiguous. CDR1 is MNHNS and CDR2 is SASEGT in the germline V gene. The length of the CDR3 is 14 residues. The V and J ends lost 4 bases and 1 base respectively, with 10 bases between them.